Sequencing of this T cell receptor (beta chain) was carried out in a study of technical replicates of blood from several donors. The repertoire was sequenced with immunoSEQ multiplex PCR; TCRdb's copy has only in-frame clones and lacks some. Altogether under 100,000 clones are present, just over 95% being singletons, with the ten largest covering approximately 0.3%. Germline V lookup: CDR1 MNHNS, CDR2 SASEGT. V shed 6 bases and J 4 bases; nucleotides not matched to a gene: 1. CDR3 length: 14 amino acids. The chain joins TRBV6-1 to TRBJ2-7, with 15 positions matching TRBD2. This clonotype originated in a human donor in good health. The sequenced sample was T cells isolated from PBMCs. The CDR3 DNA sequence: TGTGCCAGCAGGGGACTAGCGGGAGGATACGAGCAGTACTTC. Encoded protein: CASRGLAGGYEQYF.